One T cell receptor (beta chain) is described in this entry. No cognate antigen has been identified for it. No quality values exist for individual bases; no much larger clone is one base distant. From the cysteine through the phenylalanine, the CDR3 covers 15 amino acids. The kept DNA is CDR3 alone, 45 bases in frame from the first base. Taken from the germline V gene (reference sequence), the CDR1 and CDR2 loops are SEHNR and FQNEAQ. Trimming removed 5 bases from V and 6 bases from J, leaving 17 bases between the germline ends. This sample was taken from a study of blood T cell repertoires in COVID-19 (dated by TCRdb to 2020 to 2021). At the level of the whole study: Samples covering the acute and convalescent phases of COVID-19 were provided by collaborators in the United States, Italy and Spain. A de-identified subject ID, COVID-19 status, age in years and sex were almost always included in the sample metadata. Deeply sampled blood TCRbeta repertoires from subjects exposed to, actively infected with, or recovered from COVID-19 were included in the dataset. The repertoires were made available in a free public database intended to serve as a resource for research on the immune response to SARS-CoV-2. Where available, HLA class I and class II types were taken from metadata supplied by the sample provider and were not determined by assay-based typing. Samples were obtained from the ongoing ImmuneRACE study (first 160 participants) and from over 1,000 subjects provided by 6 global collaborators. The material from the prospective study consisted of cDNA or gDNA derived from T cells, B-cell-depleted T cells, or PBMCs. Study-level results and caveats: The quantity of clinical and demographic metadata differed by source and by participant and was supplied without curation.

TCRbeta CDR3 regions were amplified from genomic DNA using the immunoSEQ Assay, a bias-controlled multiplex PCR. Regarding the original processing steps: The number of nucleated cells in each sample was estimated from the amplification of reference gene primers within the assay. Sequence reads were collapsed and filtered to measure the absolute abundance of every unique TCRbeta CDR3 rearrangement. For each sample, productive Simpson clonality was calculated as the square root of Simpson's diversity index over productive rearrangements. Entries here come from immuneACCESS through TCRdb and include only in-frame sequences with V and J called. Some clones fail to appear in such tables; in the studies checked, an unresolved V gene covers under half of the shortfall, and the cause of the remainder is unknown. D and trimming come from the DNA, and the V and J calls and clone size come from that table. The sample includes 340,000 or so clones, with approximately 83% observed a single time. The leading ten clones occupy 4% to 5.5% of the sample.

Enrolling through a virtual design, the prospective study's participants ranged in age from about 18 to 100 years and lived across 24 United States geographic areas. Cohort assignment in the prospective study relied on participant-reported clinical history from a screening survey and a study questionnaire. In the prospective study, mobile phlebotomists collected whole blood, serum and a nasopharyngeal or oropharyngeal swab from each participant. Prospective study participants could optionally give additional blood draws and questionnaires over an approximately 2-month period. Before DNA extraction, blood samples from the prospective study were shipped at room temperature or frozen.

The sequence derives from a middle-aged woman with acute COVID-19. The rearranged segments are TRBV7-9 and TRBJ2-1; the D segment could be TRBD1, given 6 matching bases. Material for sequencing was PBMCs or T cells enriched from blood (not recorded which). The encoded CDR3 is CASSGTGAGANEQFF. The sequenced DNA is TGTGCCAGCAGCGGGACCGGGGCAGGGGCCAATGAGCAGTTCTTC.